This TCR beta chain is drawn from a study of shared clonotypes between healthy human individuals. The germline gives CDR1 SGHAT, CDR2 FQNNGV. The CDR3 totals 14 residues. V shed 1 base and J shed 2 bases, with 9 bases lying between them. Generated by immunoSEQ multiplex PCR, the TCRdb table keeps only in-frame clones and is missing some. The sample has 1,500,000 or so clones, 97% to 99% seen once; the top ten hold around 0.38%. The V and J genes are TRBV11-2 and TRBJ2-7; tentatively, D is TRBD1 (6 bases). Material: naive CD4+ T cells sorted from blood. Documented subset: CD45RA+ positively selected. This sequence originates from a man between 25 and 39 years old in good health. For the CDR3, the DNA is TGTGCCAGCAGCTTAGGGAACAGGGCCTACGAGCAGTACTTC. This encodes CASSLGNRAYEQYF.